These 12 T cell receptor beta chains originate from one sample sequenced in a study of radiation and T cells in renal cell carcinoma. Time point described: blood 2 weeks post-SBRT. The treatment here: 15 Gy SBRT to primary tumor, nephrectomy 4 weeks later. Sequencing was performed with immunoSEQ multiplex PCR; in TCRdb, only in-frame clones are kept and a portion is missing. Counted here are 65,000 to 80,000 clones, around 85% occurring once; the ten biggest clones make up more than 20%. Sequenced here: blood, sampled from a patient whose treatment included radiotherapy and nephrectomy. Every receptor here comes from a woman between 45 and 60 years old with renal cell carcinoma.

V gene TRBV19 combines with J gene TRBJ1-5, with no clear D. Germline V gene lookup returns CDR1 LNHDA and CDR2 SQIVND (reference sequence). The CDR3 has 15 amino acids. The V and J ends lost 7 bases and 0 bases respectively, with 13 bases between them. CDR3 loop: CASTRSTYSNQPQHF. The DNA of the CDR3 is TGTGCCAGTACCAGGAGTACGTATAGCAATCAGCCCCAGCATTTT. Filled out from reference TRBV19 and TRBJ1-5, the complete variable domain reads DGGITQSPKYLFRKEGQNVTLSCEQNLNHDAMYWYRQDPGQGLRLIYYSQIVNDFQKGDIAEGYSVSREKKESFPLTVTSAQKNPTAFYLCASTRSTYSNQPQHFGDGTRLSIL.

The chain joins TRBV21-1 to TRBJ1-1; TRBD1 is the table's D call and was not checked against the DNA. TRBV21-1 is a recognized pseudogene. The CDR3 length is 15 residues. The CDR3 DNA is TGTGCCAGCCCCAAGAGATCCAGGGGTTGCACTGAAGCTTTCTTT. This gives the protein CASPKRSRGCTEAFF.

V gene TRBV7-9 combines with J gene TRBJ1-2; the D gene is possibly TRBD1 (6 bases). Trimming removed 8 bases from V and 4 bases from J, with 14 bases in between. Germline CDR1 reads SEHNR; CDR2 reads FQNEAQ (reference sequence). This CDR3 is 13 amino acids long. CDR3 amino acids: CASEGGSSYGYTF. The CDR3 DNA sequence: TGTGCCAGCGAGGGGGGGAGTAGCTATGGCTACACCTTC.

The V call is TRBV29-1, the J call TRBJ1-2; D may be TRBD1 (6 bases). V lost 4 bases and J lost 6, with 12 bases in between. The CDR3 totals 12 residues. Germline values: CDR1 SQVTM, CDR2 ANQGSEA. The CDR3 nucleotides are TGCAGCGTTGGTCCCCCAGGGGATGGCTACACCTTC. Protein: CSVGPPGDGYTF.

CDR3 nucleotide sequence: TGTGCCAGCAGTTTGGGCCAGGGGGCCTCCGAGCAGTACTTC. This codes for CASSLGQGASEQYF. The chain joins TRBV27 to TRBJ2-7; 8 bases are shared with TRBD1. Unmatched junction bases numbered 7, after V lost 3 bases and J lost 6 bases. The CDR3 is made up of 14 amino acids. Germline CDR1 MNHEY, CDR2 SMNVEV (reference sequence).

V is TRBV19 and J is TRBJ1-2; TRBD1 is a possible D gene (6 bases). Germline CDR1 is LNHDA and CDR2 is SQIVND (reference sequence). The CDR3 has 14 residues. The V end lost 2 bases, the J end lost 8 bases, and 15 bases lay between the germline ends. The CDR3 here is CASSIKVDRRGYTF. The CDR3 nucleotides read TGTGCCAGTAGTATAAAAGTGGACAGAAGGGGCTACACCTTC.

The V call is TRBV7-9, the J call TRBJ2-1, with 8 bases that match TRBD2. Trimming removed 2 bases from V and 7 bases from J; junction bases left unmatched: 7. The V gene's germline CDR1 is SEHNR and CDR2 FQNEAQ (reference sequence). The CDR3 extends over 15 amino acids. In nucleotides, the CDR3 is TGTGCCAGCAGCTTATACGGGGGGGCCAGAAATGAGCAGTTCTTC. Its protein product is CASSLYGGARNEQFF. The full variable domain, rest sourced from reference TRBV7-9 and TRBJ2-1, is DTGVSQNPRHKITKRGQNVTFRCDPISEHNRLYWYRQTLGQGPEFLTYFQNEAQLEKSRLLSDRFSAERPKGSFSTLEIQRTEQGDSAMYLCASSLYGGARNEQFFGPGTRLTVL.

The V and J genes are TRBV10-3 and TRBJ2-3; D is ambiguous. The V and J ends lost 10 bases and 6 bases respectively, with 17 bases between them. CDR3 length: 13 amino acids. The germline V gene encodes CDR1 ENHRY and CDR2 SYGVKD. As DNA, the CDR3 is TGTGCCACCGAGCACAGAGTCCTGGATACGCAGTATTTT. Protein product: CATEHRVLDTQYF.

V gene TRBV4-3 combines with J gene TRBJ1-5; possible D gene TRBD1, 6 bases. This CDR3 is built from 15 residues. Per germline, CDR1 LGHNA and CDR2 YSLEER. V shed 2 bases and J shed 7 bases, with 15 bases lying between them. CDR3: CASSQHGTKGQPQHF. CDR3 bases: TGCGCCAGCAGCCAACACGGGACAAAAGGGCAGCCCCAGCATTTT.

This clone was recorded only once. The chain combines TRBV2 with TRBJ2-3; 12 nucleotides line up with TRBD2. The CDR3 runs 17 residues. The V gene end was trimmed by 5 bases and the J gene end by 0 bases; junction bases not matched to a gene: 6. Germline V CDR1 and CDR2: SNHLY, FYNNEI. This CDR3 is CASSQGTSGYSTDTQYF. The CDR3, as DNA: TGTGCCAGCAGTCAAGGGACTAGCGGGTATAGCACAGATACGCAGTATTTT. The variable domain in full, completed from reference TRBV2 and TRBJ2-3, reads EPEVTQTPSHQVTQMGQEVILRCVPISNHLYFYWYRQILGQKVEFLVSFYNNEISEKSEIFDDQFSVERPDGSNFTLKIRSTKLEDSAMYFCASSQGTSGYSTDTQYFGPGTRLTVL.

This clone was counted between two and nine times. CDR3: CASSQFSGRSYEQYF. CDR3 DNA sequence: TGCGCCAGCAGCCAATTTTCAGGTCGCTCCTACGAGCAGTACTTC. This chain connects TRBV4-3 to TRBJ2-7, with unresolved D. The V gene lost 2 bases and the J gene lost 0 bases, with 11 bases spanning the gap. The germline CDR1 and CDR2 sequences are LGHNA and YSLEER. This CDR3 contains 15 residues.

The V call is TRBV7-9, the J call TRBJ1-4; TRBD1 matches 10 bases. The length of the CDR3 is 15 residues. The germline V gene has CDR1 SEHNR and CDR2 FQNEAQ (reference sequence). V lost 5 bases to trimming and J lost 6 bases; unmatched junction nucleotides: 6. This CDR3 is CASSHGQGGHEKLFF. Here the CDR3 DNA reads TGTGCCAGCAGCCACGGACAGGGGGGGCATGAAAAACTGTTTTTT.